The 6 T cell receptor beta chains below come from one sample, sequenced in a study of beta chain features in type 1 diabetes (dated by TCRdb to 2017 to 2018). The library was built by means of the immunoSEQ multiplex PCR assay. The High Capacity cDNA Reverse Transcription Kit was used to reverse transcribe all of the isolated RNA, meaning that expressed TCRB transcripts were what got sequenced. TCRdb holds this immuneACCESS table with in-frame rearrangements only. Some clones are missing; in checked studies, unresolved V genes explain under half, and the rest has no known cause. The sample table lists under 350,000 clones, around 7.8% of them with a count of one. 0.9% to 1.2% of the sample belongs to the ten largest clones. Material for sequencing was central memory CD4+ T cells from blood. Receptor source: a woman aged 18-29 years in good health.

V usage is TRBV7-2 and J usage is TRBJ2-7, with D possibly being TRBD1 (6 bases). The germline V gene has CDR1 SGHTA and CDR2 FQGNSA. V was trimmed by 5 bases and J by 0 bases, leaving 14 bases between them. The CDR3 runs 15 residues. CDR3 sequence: CASSPLGTSSYEQYF. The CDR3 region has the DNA TGTGCCAGCAGCCCTCTAGGGACAAGCTCCTACGAGCAGTACTTC.

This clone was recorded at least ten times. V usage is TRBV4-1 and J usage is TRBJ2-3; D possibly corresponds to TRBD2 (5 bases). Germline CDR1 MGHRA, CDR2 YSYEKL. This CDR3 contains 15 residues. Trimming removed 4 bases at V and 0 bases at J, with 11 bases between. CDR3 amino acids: CASSLWASSTDTQYF. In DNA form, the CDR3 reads TGCGCCAGCAGCCTTTGGGCTAGCAGCACAGATACGCAGTATTTT.

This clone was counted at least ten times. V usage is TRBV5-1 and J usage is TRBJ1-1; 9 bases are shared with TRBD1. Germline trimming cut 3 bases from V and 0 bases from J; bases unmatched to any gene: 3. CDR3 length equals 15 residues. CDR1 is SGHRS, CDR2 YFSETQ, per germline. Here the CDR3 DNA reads TGCGCCAGCAGCTCCGGGACAGGGCTGAACACTGAAGCTTTCTTT. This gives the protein CASSSGTGLNTEAFF.

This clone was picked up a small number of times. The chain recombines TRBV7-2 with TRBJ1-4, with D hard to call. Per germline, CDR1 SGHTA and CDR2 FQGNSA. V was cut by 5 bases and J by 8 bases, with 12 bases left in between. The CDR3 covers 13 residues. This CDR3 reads CASSPLRGEKLFF. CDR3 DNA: TGTGCCAGCAGCCCCCTGCGGGGAGAAAAACTGTTTTTT.

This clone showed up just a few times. CDR3 bases: TGTGCCAGCAGTCTCTCAGGGCCTGGAGCTTTCTTT. Protein: CASSLSGPGAFF. The J gene is TRBJ1-1, the V gene TRBV28; possibly TRBD1 for D (5 bases). This CDR3 is built from 12 residues. Trimming took 5 bases from V and 10 from J, leaving 14 bases between them. The V gene's germline CDR1 is MDHEN and CDR2 SYDVKM.

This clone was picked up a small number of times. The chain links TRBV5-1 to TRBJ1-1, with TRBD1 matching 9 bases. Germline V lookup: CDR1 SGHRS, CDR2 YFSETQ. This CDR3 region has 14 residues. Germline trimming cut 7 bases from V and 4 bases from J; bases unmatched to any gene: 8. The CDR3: CASGDRVDSTEAFF. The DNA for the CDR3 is TGCGCCAGCGGGGACAGGGTGGATAGCACTGAAGCTTTCTTT.